This TCR beta chain was obtained from a study of shared clonotypes between healthy human individuals. The overall study: Researchers assigned three CD4 naive, three CD4 memory, two CD8 naive and one CD8 memory plate to each donor.

Profiled with immunoSEQ multiplex PCR; TCRdb holds only in-frame clones, not every one. The table records over a million clones, 70% to 80% of them present only once. V shed 6 bases and J 0 bases; nucleotides not matched to a gene: 15. This CDR3 is built from 19 residues. In germline, CDR1 is SGHTA, CDR2 FQGTGA. The chain combines TRBV7-3 with TRBJ2-1, with 9 bases fitting TRBD2. Sequencing input: memory CD4+ T cells from PBMCs. Subset specified: CD45RA-negative fraction. The receptor's source is a man between 18 and 29 years old in good health. Some clones in this sample may be carry-over from other donors' samples. The CDR3 region is CASSSPSGAPRGSYNEQFF. The CDR3, as DNA: TGTGCCAGCAGTTCCCCTAGCGGGGCCCCGAGAGGCTCCTACAATGAGCAGTTCTTC. The full variable domain, in which reference TRBV7-3 and TRBJ2-1 provide the parts outside the CDR3, is GAGVSQTPSNKVTEKGKYVELRCDPISGHTALYWYRQSLGQGPEFLIYFQGTGAADDSGLPNDRFFAVRPEGSVSTLKIQRTERGDSAVYLCASSSPSGAPRGSYNEQFFGPGTRLTVL.